This TCR beta chain was documented in a study of T-cell memory formation after mild COVID-19. A few counts support this clonotype. One entry per CDR3 protein results from TCRdb running MiXCR on the 5' RACE reads. The sample has around 100,000 distinct CDR3 sequences, about 20% seen once. The CDR3 length is 16 residues. The ends were cut back, 5 bases at V and 0 bases at J, with 11 bases in the middle. Germline V gene lookup returns CDR1 MNHEY and CDR2 SVGAGI. The TCR was taken from a man younger than 35 who had mild COVID-19 (a few samples of this study predate the infection). Cell type and time point are not known. The sample comprised PBMCs or a T cell subset sorted from them (not recorded which). The chain combines TRBV6-5 with TRBJ2-6, with no clear D. Written as DNA, the CDR3 is TGTGCCAGCAGTCCGCGACGGAGCTCTGGGGCCAACGTCCTGACTTTC. The encoded protein is CASSPRRSSGANVLTF.